What follows are 32 T cell receptor beta chains derived from one specimen sequenced in a study of T cell responses to AZD1222 COVID-19 vaccine. Assay: immunoSEQ multiplex PCR; the TCRdb copy retains only in-frame clones and omits some. Among 250,000 to 300,000 clones listed, 94% were seen once. The source was peripheral blood, collected 28 days after the second AZD1222 dose. The receptors were gathered from an adult who received the AZD1222 COVID-19 vaccine.

The chain is built from TRBV6-2 or TRBV6-3 and TRBJ2-3; TRBD1 agrees at 8 bases. CDR3 length: 16 amino acids. Germline loops: CDR1 MNHEY, CDR2 SVGEGT. V shed 2 bases, J shed 0 bases, and the junction held 4 bases outside the gene matches. CDR3: CASSYGQGTSTDTQYF. CDR3 DNA sequence: TGTGCCAGCAGTTACGGACAGGGAACTAGCACAGATACGCAGTATTTT.

This sequence joins TRBV19 and TRBJ1-2; 9 bases match TRBD1. The germline CDR1 and CDR2 sequences are LNHDA and SQIVND (reference sequence). The CDR3 runs to 15 residues. The V and J ends lost 4 bases and 4 bases, in that order; junction bases with no gene match: 7. The CDR3: CASSTNRGRLYGYTF. The CDR3 bases are TGTGCCAGTAGTACTAACAGGGGGCGACTCTATGGCTACACCTTC.

The J gene is TRBJ1-5, the V gene TRBV19; 7 bases line up with TRBD1. CDR1 is LNHDA, CDR2 SQIVND, per germline (reference sequence). The V segment lost 7 bases and the J segment 2 bases; nucleotides outside the gene matches: 8. The CDR3 has 15 amino acids. For the CDR3, the DNA is TGTGCCAGTACCTCTTACGACAGGGGCAATCAGCCCCAGCATTTT. Encoded protein: CASTSYDRGNQPQHF.

The chain carries TRBV6-1 and TRBJ1-6; TRBD1 might be the D (5 bases). The CDR3 has 19 amino acids. V lost 0 bases and J 9 bases, leaving 24 bases between the germline ends. The germline V gene has CDR1 MNHNS and CDR2 SASEGT. CDR3 sequence reads: CASSEARGSYVRYRSPLHF. As DNA, the CDR3 is TGTGCCAGCAGTGAAGCGCGGGGGTCCTACGTGAGGTATCGTTCACCCCTCCACTTT.

The rearrangement joins TRBV6-2 or TRBV6-3 to TRBJ1-2; D perhaps matches TRBD1 (5 bases). Deletions cut 0 bases from V and 2 bases from J, with 10 bases between. The CDR3 length is 15 residues. The germline V gene has CDR1 MNHEY and CDR2 SVGEGT. The CDR3 nucleotides read TGTGCCAGCAGTTACTCGGGGGACGGAAACTATGGCTACACCTTC. This codes for CASSYSGDGNYGYTF.

The chain employs TRBV27 and TRBJ1-1; 8 nucleotides align to TRBD1. V was pared by 5 bases and J by 4 bases, with 6 bases of the junction left unmatched. CDR3 length: 14 amino acids. In germline, CDR1 is MNHEY, CDR2 SMNVEV (reference sequence). The CDR3 DNA follows: TGTGCCAGCAGTCTGGACAGGGAGGTCACTGAAGCTTTCTTT. Protein product: CASSLDREVTEAFF.

The count of this clone is one. The chain employs TRBV5-4 and TRBJ2-2; D gene uncertain. This CDR3 region has 15 residues. The ends were cut back, 2 bases at V and 0 bases at J, with 8 bases in the middle. Germline CDR1 SGHNT, CDR2 YYREEE (reference sequence). The CDR3 DNA reads as TGTGCCAGCAGCTTAGTCCCCTCGAACACCGGGGAGCTGTTTTTT. It is translated as CASSLVPSNTGELFF.

To note about this clone: Other DNA sequences in the same sample also yield this CDR3. This chain uses TRBV18 with TRBJ2-7; no definite D call. The V end lost 3 bases, the J end lost 0 bases, and 3 bases lay between the germline ends. Germline V gene lookup returns CDR1 KGHSH and CDR2 LQKENI. The CDR3 totals 12 residues. The CDR3: CASSPGSYEQYF. CDR3 nucleotides: TGTGCCAGCTCACCGGGCTCCTACGAGCAGTACTTC.

Comment on this clone: One end of the junction varies from germline; a read error may be responsible. The V gene is TRBV20-1, the J gene TRBJ1-4, with unresolved D. Germline CDR1 DFQATT, CDR2 SNEGSKA (reference sequence). This CDR3 is built from 8 residues. CDR3 sequence (DNA): TGCAGTGTCCCCGGACCGATTTTT. Protein product: CSVPGPIF.

The chain recombines TRBV6-5 with TRBJ1-2; 7 nucleotides match TRBD1. V lost 6 bases, J lost 0 bases, and 4 bases stayed unmatched. CDR1 MNHEY and CDR2 SVGAGI come from the germline V gene. CDR3 length equals 14 residues. The CDR3 region has the DNA TGTGCCAGCAGACGGACAGGAGCTAACTATGGCTACACCTTC. Translation gives CASRRTGANYGYTF.

The gene calls are TRBV6-5 and TRBJ2-7, with 8 bases aligning to TRBD1. Germline-derived CDR1 and CDR2 are MNHEY and SVGAGI. This CDR3 contains 15 residues. With 7 bases clipped from V and 3 bases from J, the junction kept 11 bases outside the gene matches. CDR3 nucleotides: TGTGCCAGCACCCTGCCCGGGACAGGCATCTACGAGCAGTACTTC. Protein product: CASTLPGTGIYEQYF.

The chain employs TRBV28 and TRBJ1-2; D perhaps matches TRBD1 (5 bases). This CDR3 has 15 amino acids. Trimming cost V 6 bases and J 5 bases, with 19 bases left between them. Germline V gene lookup returns CDR1 MDHEN and CDR2 SYDVKM. The CDR3 DNA sequence: TGTGCCAGCAGGGATGTGACAGCCTTAACTTATGGCTACACCTTC. Translated, it gives CASRDVTALTYGYTF.

This clone was counted a single time. The chain combines TRBV2 with TRBJ1-5, with D uncertain. The CDR3 contains 15 residues. Trimming removed 3 bases from V and 1 base from J, with 10 bases in between. Germline V lookup: CDR1 SNHLY, CDR2 FYNNEI. This CDR3 reads CASSENTRSNQPQHF. The CDR3 DNA is TGTGCCAGCAGTGAGAACACCCGGAGCAATCAGCCCCAGCATTTT.

This chain uses TRBV7-6 with TRBJ1-3; D is possibly TRBD1 (5 bases). Germline V CDR1 and CDR2: SGHVS, FNYEAQ. V was pared by 1 base and J by 0 bases, with 22 bases between. This CDR3 comprises 20 residues. This chain's CDR3 is CASSLDRTSTPGISGNTIYF. CDR3 in DNA: TGTGCCAGCAGCTTAGATCGGACATCAACCCCCGGTATCTCTGGAAACACCATATATTTT.

The chain uses TRBV10-3 and TRBJ1-5; a possible D gene is TRBD1 (5 bases). The CDR3 totals 14 residues. V lost 10 bases and J lost 1, with 14 bases in between. The germline CDR1 and CDR2 sequences are ENHRY and SYGVKD. CDR3 sequence reads: CATREGLSNQPQHF. CDR3 bases: TGTGCCACCAGGGAGGGGTTGAGCAATCAGCCCCAGCATTTT.

In nucleotides, the CDR3 is TGTGCCAGCACTAAGACAGGGGGTAATTCACCCCTCCACTTT. The encoded protein is CASTKTGGNSPLHF. The gene calls are TRBV2 and TRBJ1-6, with 9 bases fitting TRBD1. Germline V lookup: CDR1 SNHLY, CDR2 FYNNEI. The V segment lost 7 bases and the J segment 6 bases; nucleotides outside the gene matches: 4. The CDR3 length is 14 residues.

The V and J genes are TRBV6-5 and TRBJ1-2; D remains ambiguous. The CDR3 loop spans 15 amino acids. The V end was cut by 6 bases, the J end by 3 bases, with 17 bases between. The germline gives CDR1 MNHEY, CDR2 SVGAGI. The CDR3 DNA reads TGTGCCAGCAGCCAGAGTGGGGTGCAGGACTATGGCTACACCTTC. Translated: CASSQSGVQDYGYTF.

The chain uses TRBV2 and TRBJ1-5, with 8 positions matching TRBD1. V gave up 6 bases and J gave up 6 bases; unmatched junction bases: 7. The germline V gene has CDR1 SNHLY and CDR2 FYNNEI. The CDR3 runs to 14 residues. The chain's CDR3 is CASSNTGGAQPQHF. The CDR3, as DNA: TGTGCCAGCAGCAATACAGGGGGGGCTCAGCCCCAGCATTTT.

The chain uses TRBV5-8 and TRBJ1-3, with D unresolved. This CDR3 spans 14 amino acids. Germline CDR1 SGHTS, CDR2 YDEGEE. Trimming removed 1 base from V and 3 bases from J, with 8 bases in between. The CDR3 spells CASSLRGYGNTIYF. The CDR3 region has the DNA TGTGCCAGCAGCTTGAGAGGCTATGGAAACACCATATATTTT.

The V call is TRBV28, the J call TRBJ1-5, with unresolved D. The CDR3 covers 18 residues. Between the trimmed V and J ends, which lost 1 base and 3 bases, there was a span of 19 bases. CDR1 is MDHEN and CDR2 is SYDVKM in the germline V gene. CDR3 region: CASSLSRGLGSLNQPQHF. The CDR3 region has the DNA TGTGCCAGCAGTTTATCCAGAGGTCTTGGCAGTCTCAATCAGCCCCAGCATTTT.

The rearrangement uses TRBV11-3 and TRBJ2-1; tentatively, D is TRBD1 (5 bases). V lost 5 bases and J lost 2, with 13 bases in between. This CDR3 has 15 residues. Germline CDR1 and CDR2: SGHNT and YENEEA. Written as DNA, the CDR3 is TGTGCCAGCAGCCAGGGTCATGGGACCTACAATGAGCAGTTCTTC. Translated: CASSQGHGTYNEQFF.

The gene calls are TRBV7-3 and TRBJ2-3; 14 bases map to TRBD2. Germline CDR1 reads SGHTA; CDR2 reads FQGTGA. Losses at the gene ends were 5 bases for V and 6 bases for J; bases not matched to a gene: 7. The CDR3 totals 16 residues. CDR3 DNA: TGTGCCAGCAGCCCCGGACTAGCGGGGGGACTCGATACGCAGTATTTT. This sequence encodes CASSPGLAGGLDTQYF.

The chain is built from TRBV5-1 and TRBJ2-7; D possibly corresponds to TRBD1 (6 bases). This CDR3 is built from 13 residues. Per germline, CDR1 SGHRS and CDR2 YFSETQ. Trimming removed 1 base at V and 1 base at J, with 6 bases between. The CDR3 nucleotides are TGCGCCAGCAGCTTGACAGGGTCCTACGAGCAGTACTTC. Translating it yields CASSLTGSYEQYF.

The chain joins TRBV7-8 to TRBJ1-3; D not resolved. This CDR3 is 16 amino acids long. CDR1 is SGHVS and CDR2 is FQNEAQ in the germline V gene. The V end lost 0 bases, the J end lost 0 bases, and 9 bases lay between the germline ends. The CDR3: CASSLANYLSGNTIYF. CDR3 coding DNA: TGTGCCAGCAGCTTAGCCAACTACCTCTCTGGAAACACCATATATTTT.

The chain has TRBV10-2 and TRBJ1-1; no clear D gene. Germline lookup yields CDR1 WSHSY and CDR2 SAAADI. Trimming shortened V by 8 bases and J by 1 base, and 11 bases separated the two germline ends. The CDR3 runs to 13 residues. The CDR3 nucleotides read TGCGCCAGCGGGCTGGGGAGGAACACTGAAGCTTTCTTT. Protein: CASGLGRNTEAFF.

The chain links TRBV9 to TRBJ2-5, with 10 nucleotides matching TRBD2. The CDR3 length is 16 residues. Trimming at V came to 3 bases and at J to 5 bases, leaving 10 bases not matched to a gene. Per the germline V gene, CDR1 is SGDLS and CDR2 is YYNGEE. CDR3 sequence: CASSARLGTSAETQYF. Written as DNA, the CDR3 is TGTGCCAGCAGCGCCCGACTCGGGACTAGCGCGGAGACCCAGTACTTC.

This clone was observed once. V is TRBV28 and J is TRBJ2-2; the D gene is possibly TRBD1 (6 bases). With 4 bases removed from V and 3 bases from J, the gap between germline ends came to 18 bases. The CDR3 runs 17 residues. Germline CDR1 reads MDHEN; CDR2 reads SYDVKM. The DNA of the CDR3 is TGTGCCAGCAGTTCAAGGAGAGGGACAAAATACACCGGGGAGCTGTTTTTT. Translation: CASSSRRGTKYTGELFF. Looking up the rest from reference TRBV28 and TRBJ2-2 gives the full variable domain: DVKVTQSSRYLVKRTGEKVFLECVQDMDHENMFWYRQDPGLGLRLIYFSYDVKMKEKGDIPEGYSVSREKKERFSLILESASTNQTSMYLCASSSRRGTKYTGELFFGEGSRLTVL.

This chain links TRBV7-9 with TRBJ1-6; D gene ambiguous. The CDR3 length is 14 residues. Per germline, CDR1 SEHNR and CDR2 FQNEAQ (reference sequence). V was shortened by 4 bases and J by 2 bases, with 6 bases between the two germline ends. CDR3 in DNA: TGTGCCAGCAGCTCGGACCCCTATAATTCACCCCTCCACTTT. Protein: CASSSDPYNSPLHF. The entire variable domain, with the rest obtained from reference TRBV7-9 and TRBJ1-6, is as follows: DTGVSQNPRHKITKRGQNVTFRCDPISEHNRLYWYRQTLGQGPEFLTYFQNEAQLEKSRLLSDRFSAERPKGSFSTLEIQRTEQGDSAMYLCASSSDPYNSPLHFGNGTRLTVT.

The chain uses TRBV7-9 and TRBJ1-3; D is undetermined. V was trimmed by 3 bases and J by 8 bases, leaving 8 bases between them. Germline values: CDR1 SEHNR, CDR2 FQNEAQ (reference sequence). The CDR3 is made up of 12 amino acids. CDR3: CASSLTSYTIYF. The CDR3 DNA reads TGTGCCAGCAGCTTGACTAGCTACACCATATATTTT.

V gene TRBV18 combines with J gene TRBJ2-7; D unclear. CDR3 length equals 13 residues. Trimming removed 4 bases from V and 4 bases from J, with 11 bases in between. The germline V gene has CDR1 KGHSH and CDR2 LQKENI. The CDR3 reads CASSLESRYEQYF. In DNA, the CDR3 is TGTGCCAGCTCACTCGAGAGTAGATACGAGCAGTACTTC.

The CDR3 reads CATSSRSGNQPQHF. The CDR3 DNA reads as TGTGCCACCAGCAGTAGGAGCGGCAATCAGCCCCAGCATTTT. The J gene is TRBJ1-5, the V gene TRBV15; D is uncertain. Germline values: CDR1 LNHNV, CDR2 YYDKDF (reference sequence). The CDR3 runs 14 residues. V dropped 3 bases and J dropped 2 bases, with 8 bases sitting between them. The whole variable domain, remainder taken from reference TRBV15 and TRBJ1-5, is DAMVIQNPRYQVTQFGKPVTLSCSQTLNHNVMYWYQQKSSQAPKLLFHYYDKDFNNEADTPDNFQSRRPNTSFCFLDIRSPGLGDTAMYLCATSSRSGNQPQHFGDGTRLSIL.

V and J are TRBV7-2 and TRBJ2-2, with 8 nucleotides matching TRBD2. The CDR3 consists of 15 residues. Germline assignment: CDR1 SGHTA and CDR2 FQGNSA. The ends lost 5 bases at V and 6 bases at J; junction bases unmatched: 8. This CDR3 reads CASSTSGRGAGELFF. The DNA for the CDR3 is TGTGCCAGCAGCACAAGCGGGAGAGGGGCCGGGGAGCTGTTTTTT. Combining the CDR3 with reference TRBV7-2 and TRBJ2-2 gives the whole variable domain GAGVSQSPSNKVTEKGKDVELRCDPISGHTALYWYRQSLGQGLEFLIYFQGNSAPDKSGLPSDRFSAERTGGSVSTLTIQRTQQEDSAVYLCASSTSGRGAGELFFGEGSRLTVL.